This T cell receptor beta chain was sequenced for a study of shared clonotypes between healthy human individuals. Per germline, CDR1 MGHDK and CDR2 SYGVNS. Trimming cost V 4 bases and J 8 bases, with 20 bases left between them. This CDR3 spans 15 amino acids. Some clones are missing from TCRdb's copy, which holds only in-frame ones; the method was immunoSEQ multiplex PCR. This table has 2 million to 2.5 million clones, roughly 92% appearing once. This sequence originates from a man between 18 and 29 years old in good health. Some clones in this sample may be carry-over from other donors' samples. The sequenced material came from naive CD4+ T cells from PBMCs. Documented subset: CD45RA+ positively selected. The chain is built from TRBV25-1 and TRBJ1-2, with a possible D match to TRBD1 (5 bases). DNA for the CDR3: TGTGCCAGCAGTGCAGACAGTTTGGGGACTATCGGCTACACCTTC. Protein sequence: CASSADSLGTIGYTF.